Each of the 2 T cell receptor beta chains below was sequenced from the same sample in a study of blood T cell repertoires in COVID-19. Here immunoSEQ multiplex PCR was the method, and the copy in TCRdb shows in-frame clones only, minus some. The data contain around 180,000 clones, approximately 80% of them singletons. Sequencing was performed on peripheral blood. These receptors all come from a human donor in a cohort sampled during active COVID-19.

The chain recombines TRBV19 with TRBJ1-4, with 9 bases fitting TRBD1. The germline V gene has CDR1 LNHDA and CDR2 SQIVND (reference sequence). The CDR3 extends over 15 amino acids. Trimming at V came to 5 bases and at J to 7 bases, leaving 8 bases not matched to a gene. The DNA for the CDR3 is TGTGCCAGTAGTCCGCGGACAGGGGTGGGTGAAAAACTGTTTTTT. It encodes CASSPRTGVGEKLFF.

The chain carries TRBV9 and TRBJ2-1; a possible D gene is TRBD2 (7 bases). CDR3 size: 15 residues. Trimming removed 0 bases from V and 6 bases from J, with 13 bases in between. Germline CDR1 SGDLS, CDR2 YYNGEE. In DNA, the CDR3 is TGTGCCAGCAGCGTAGGGAACAGGGAGGGCAATGAGCAGTTCTTC. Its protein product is CASSVGNREGNEQFF.